This T cell receptor (beta chain) was profiled in a study of blood T cell repertoires in COVID-19. TCRdb's table, derived via immunoSEQ multiplex PCR, lists solely in-frame clones and lacks some. The repertoire holds 75,000 to 90,000 clones, with around 78% as singletons. Germline V gene sequence: CDR1 MNHNS, CDR2 SASEGT. This CDR3 is 16 amino acids long. The germline V and J ends were trimmed by 4 bases and 3 bases, with 16 bases remaining between them. The Seattle patients, enrolled during active infection, were followed longitudinally. This TCR came from a man in his 60s with COVID-19, enrolled during active disease. The rearrangement joins TRBV6-1 to TRBJ1-3, with unresolved D. The sample was peripheral blood. CDR3 DNA sequence: TGTGCCAGCAGTGTCCTGGGTGCGGCGGTTGGAAACACCATATATTTT. It encodes CASSVLGAAVGNTIYF.